What follows describes a single T cell receptor beta chain. The antigen remains unidentified. The entry originates in a study of OX40 agonist ivuxolimab in advanced cancers. Study context: Hepatocellular carcinoma, melanoma, renal cell or head and neck cancer was diagnosed in the dose-escalation patients.

Profiling relied on immunoSEQ multiplex PCR, and the TCRdb table lists in-frame clones only, not all of them. The sample records 65,000 to 90,000 clones, approximately 92% being singletons. CDR1 and CDR2 from the germline V gene are LGHNT and FRNRAP. This CDR3 region has 15 residues. V was pared by 2 bases and J by 4 bases, with 8 bases of the junction left unmatched. Study-wide points: Clonal expansion was seen in CD4+ and CD8+ blood T cells by week 6 at 0.1 to 3.0 mg/kg. Among the lowest peripheral clonal expansion occurred in 0.1-3.0 mg/kg partial responders. The mean number of expanded clones was higher in CD8+ T cells than in CD4+.

The rearrangement uses TRBV12-5 and TRBJ2-7, with TRBD1 matching over 7 bases. The sequence derives from an adult with an advanced solid tumor such as melanoma, head and neck, liver or kidney cancer. The specimen was CD4+ or CD8+ T cells sorted from blood, collected in a trial of the OX40 agonist ivuxolimab. CDR3 bases: TGTGCTAGTGGTTTGTTAATGGGACAGCTTTACGAGCAGTACTTC. Protein: CASGLLMGQLYEQYF.